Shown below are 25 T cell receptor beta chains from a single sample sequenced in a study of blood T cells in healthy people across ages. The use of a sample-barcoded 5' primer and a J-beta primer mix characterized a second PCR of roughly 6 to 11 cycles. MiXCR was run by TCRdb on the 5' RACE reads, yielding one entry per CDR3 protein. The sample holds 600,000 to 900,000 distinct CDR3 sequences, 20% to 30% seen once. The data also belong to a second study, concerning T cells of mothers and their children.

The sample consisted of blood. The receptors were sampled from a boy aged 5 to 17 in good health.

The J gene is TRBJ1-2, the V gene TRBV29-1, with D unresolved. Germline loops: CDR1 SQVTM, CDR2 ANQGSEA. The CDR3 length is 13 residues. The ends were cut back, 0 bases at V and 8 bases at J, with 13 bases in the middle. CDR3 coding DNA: TGCAGCGTTGAAGATCAAGGTCCGGCGGGCTACACCTTC. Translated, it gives CSVEDQGPAGYTF.

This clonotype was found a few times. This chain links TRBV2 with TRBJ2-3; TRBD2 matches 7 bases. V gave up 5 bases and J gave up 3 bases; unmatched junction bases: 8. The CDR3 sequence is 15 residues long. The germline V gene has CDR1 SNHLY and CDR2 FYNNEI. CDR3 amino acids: CASSPPPGGTDTQYF. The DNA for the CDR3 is TGTGCCAGCAGTCCTCCCCCGGGGGGAACAGATACGCAGTATTTT. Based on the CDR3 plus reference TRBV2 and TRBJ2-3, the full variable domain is EPEVTQTPSHQVTQMGQEVILRCVPISNHLYFYWYRQILGQKVEFLVSFYNNEISEKSEIFDDQFSVERPDGSNFTLKIRSTKLEDSAMYFCASSPPPGGTDTQYFGPGTRLTVL.

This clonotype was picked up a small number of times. The CDR3 protein is CASSPHSGTEAYEQYF. DNA of the CDR3: TGTGCCAGCAGCCCCCATTCCGGGACGGAGGCCTACGAGCAGTACTTC. This rearrangement joins TRBV9 to TRBJ2-5; D may be TRBD1 or TRBD2 (5 bases each). The DNA end favors TRBJ2-7, so the J call may be wrong. Germline-derived CDR1 and CDR2 are SGDLS and YYNGEE. The CDR3 runs 16 residues.

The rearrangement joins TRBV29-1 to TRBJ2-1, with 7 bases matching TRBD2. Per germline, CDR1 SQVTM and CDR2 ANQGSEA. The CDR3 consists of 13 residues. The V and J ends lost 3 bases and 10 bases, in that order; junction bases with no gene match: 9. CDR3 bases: TGCAGCGTTGATCTGACTAGCCTAGGCGAGCAGTTCTTC. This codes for CSVDLTSLGEQFF.

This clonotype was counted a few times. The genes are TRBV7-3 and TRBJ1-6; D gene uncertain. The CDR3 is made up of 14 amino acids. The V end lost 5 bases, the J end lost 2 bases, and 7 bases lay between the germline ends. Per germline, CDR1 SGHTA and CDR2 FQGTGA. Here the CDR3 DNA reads TGTGCCAGCAGCGTGCAGGCCTATAATTCACCCCTCCACTTT. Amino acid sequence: CASSVQAYNSPLHF.

CDR3 sequence reads: CASSETRTAISKETQYF. The CDR3 DNA reads TGTGCCAGCAGTGAAACCCGGACAGCAATTTCCAAAGAGACCCAGTACTTC. This sequence joins TRBV25-1 and TRBJ2-5, with a weak D call TRBD1 (6 bases). The V end lost 2 bases, the J end lost 3 bases, and 19 bases lay between the germline ends. Germline CDR1 is MGHDK and CDR2 is SYGVNS. This CDR3 has 17 amino acids.

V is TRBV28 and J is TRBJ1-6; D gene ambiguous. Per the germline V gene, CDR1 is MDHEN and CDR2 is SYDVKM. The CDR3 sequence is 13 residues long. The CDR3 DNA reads TGTGCATCATTCCGGGCTGGCAGTTCACCCCTCCACTTT. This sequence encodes CASFRAGSSPLHF.

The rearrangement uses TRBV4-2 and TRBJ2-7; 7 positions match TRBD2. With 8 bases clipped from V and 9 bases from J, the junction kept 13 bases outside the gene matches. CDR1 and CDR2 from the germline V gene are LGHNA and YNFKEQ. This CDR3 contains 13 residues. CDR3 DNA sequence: TGTGCCAGCGCTAGCGGACGCGATTGGGGGCAGTACTTC. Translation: CASASGRDWGQYF.

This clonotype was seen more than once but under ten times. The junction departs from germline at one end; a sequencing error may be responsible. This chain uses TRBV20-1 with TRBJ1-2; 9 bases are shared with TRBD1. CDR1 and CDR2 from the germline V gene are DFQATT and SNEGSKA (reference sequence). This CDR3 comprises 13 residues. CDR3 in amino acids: CSARDRAAYGYTF. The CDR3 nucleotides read TGCAGTGCAAGGGACAGGGCAGCCTATGGTTACACCTTC.

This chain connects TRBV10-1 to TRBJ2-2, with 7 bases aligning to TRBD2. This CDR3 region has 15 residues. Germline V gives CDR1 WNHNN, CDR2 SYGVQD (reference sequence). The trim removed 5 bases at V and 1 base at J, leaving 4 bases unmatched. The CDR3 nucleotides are TGCGCCAGCAGTCGTGAGCGGGGGAACACCGGGGAGCTGTTTTTT. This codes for CASSRERGNTGELFF.

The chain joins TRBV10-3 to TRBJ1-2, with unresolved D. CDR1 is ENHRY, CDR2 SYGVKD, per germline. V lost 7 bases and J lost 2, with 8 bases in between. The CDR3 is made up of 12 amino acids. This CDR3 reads CAINSDNYGYTF. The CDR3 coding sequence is TGTGCCATCAACTCGGACAACTATGGCTACACCTTC.

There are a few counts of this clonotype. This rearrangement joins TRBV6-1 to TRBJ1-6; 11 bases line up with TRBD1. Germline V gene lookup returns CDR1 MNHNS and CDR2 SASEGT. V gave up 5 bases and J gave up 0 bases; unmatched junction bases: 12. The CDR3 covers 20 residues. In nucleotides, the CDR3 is TGTGCCAGCAGTCGCCTGGGACAGGGGGAGCGGAGCTCCTATAATTCACCCCTCCACTTT. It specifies CASSRLGQGERSSYNSPLHF.

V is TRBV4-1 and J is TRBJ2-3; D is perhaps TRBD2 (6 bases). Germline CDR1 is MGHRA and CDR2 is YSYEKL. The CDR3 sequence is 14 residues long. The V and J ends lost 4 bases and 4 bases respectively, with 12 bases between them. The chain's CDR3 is CASSPGWGADTQYF. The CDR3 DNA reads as TGCGCCAGCAGCCCGGGATGGGGGGCAGATACGCAGTATTTT.

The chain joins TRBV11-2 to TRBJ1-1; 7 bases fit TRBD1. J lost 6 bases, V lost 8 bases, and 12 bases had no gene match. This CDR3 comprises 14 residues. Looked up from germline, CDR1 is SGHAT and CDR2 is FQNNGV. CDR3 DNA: TGTGCCAGCGGGCCAGGGGGTATTGGAGCTGAAGCTTTCTTT. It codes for CASGPGGIGAEAFF.

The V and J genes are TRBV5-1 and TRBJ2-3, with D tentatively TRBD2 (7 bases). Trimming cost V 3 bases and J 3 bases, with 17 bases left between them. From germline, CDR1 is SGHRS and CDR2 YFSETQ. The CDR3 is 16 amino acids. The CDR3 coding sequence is TGCGCCAGCAGCTGGATGGCGGGGGCGGGGACAGATACGCAGTATTTT. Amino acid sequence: CASSWMAGAGTDTQYF. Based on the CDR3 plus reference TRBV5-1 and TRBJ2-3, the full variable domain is KAGVTQTPRYLIKTRGQQVTLSCSPISGHRSVSWYQQTPGQGLQFLFEYFSETQRNKGNFPGRFSGRQFSNSRSEMNVSTLELGDSALYLCASSWMAGAGTDTQYFGPGTRLTVL.

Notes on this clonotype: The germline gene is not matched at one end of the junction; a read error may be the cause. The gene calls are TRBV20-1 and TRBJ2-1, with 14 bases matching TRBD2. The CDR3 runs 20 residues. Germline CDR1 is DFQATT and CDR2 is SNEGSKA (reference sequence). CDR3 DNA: TGCAGTGCTAGATACGATTCGGGACTAGCGGGGGCCTTGACCTATAATGAGCAGTTCTTC. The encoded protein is CSARYDSGLAGALTYNEQFF.

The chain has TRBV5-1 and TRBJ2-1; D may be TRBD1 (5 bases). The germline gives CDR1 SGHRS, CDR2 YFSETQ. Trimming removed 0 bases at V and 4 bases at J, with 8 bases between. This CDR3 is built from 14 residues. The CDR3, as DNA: TGCGCCAGCAGCTTGGTAGGGGTTTACAATGAGCAGTTCTTC. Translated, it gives CASSLVGVYNEQFF.

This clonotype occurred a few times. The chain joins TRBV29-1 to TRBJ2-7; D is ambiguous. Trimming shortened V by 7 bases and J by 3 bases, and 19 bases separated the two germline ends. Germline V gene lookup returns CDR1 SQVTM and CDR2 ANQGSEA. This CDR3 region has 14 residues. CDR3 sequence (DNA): TGCAGCGCACGGTCGGCAGTCTCGATCTACGAGCAGTACTTC. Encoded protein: CSARSAVSIYEQYF.

CDR3 loop: CSVAGKGIAEAFF. For the CDR3, the DNA is TGCAGCGTGGCTGGCAAAGGGATTGCTGAAGCTTTCTTT. The genes are TRBV29-1 and TRBJ1-1, with no clear D. Trimming took off 6 bases at V and 6 bases at J, with 17 bases between the two ends. The CDR3 is 13 residues long. Looked up from germline, CDR1 is SQVTM and CDR2 is ANQGSEA. Together with reference TRBV29-1 and TRBJ1-1, the CDR3 gives the full variable domain: SAVISQKPSRDICQRGTSLTIQCQVDSQVTMMFWYRQQPGQSLTLIATANQGSEATYESGFVIDKFPISRPNLTFSTLTVSNMSPEDSSIYLCSVAGKGIAEAFFGQGTRLTVV.

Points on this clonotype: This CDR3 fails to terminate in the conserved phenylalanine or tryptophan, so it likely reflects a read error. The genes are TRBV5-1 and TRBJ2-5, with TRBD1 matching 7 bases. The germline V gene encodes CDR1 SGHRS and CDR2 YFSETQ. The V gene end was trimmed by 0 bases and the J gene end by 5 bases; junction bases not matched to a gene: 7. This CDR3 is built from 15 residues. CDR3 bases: TGCGCCAGCAGCTTGGCCCCAGGGGGTACGGAGACCCAGTACCTC. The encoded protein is CASSLAPGGTETQYL.

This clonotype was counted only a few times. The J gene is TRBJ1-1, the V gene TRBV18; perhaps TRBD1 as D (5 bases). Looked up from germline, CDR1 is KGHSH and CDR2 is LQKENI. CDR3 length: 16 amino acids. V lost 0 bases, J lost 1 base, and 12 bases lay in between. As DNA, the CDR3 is TGTGCCAGCTCACCACCGGGGGGAACTGGGAACACTGAAGCTTTCTTT. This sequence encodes CASSPPGGTGNTEAFF.

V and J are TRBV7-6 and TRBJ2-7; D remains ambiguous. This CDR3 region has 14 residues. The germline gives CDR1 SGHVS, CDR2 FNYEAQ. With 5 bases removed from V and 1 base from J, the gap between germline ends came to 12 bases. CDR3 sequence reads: CASSPTQFSYEQYF. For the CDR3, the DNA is TGTGCCAGCAGCCCGACACAATTTTCCTACGAGCAGTACTTC.

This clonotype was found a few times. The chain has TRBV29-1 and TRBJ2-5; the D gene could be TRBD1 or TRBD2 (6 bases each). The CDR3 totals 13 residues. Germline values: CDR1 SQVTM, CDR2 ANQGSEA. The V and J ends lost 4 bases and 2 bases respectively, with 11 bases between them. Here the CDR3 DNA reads TGCAGCGTTGGGAGGGGGACACAAGAGACCCAGTACTTC. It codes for CSVGRGTQETQYF.

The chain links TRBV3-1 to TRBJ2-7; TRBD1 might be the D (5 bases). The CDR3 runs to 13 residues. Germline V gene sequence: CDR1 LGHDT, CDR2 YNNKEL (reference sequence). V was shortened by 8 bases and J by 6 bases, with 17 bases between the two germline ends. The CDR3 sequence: CASVGKGSGEQYF. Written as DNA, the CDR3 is TGTGCCAGCGTCGGAAAGGGGTCCGGCGAGCAGTACTTC.

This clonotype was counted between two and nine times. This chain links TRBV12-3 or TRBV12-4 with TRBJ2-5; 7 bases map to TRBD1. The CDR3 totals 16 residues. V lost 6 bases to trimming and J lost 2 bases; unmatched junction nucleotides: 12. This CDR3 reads CASSHASPGQQETQYF. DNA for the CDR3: TGTGCCAGCAGCCACGCCTCACCGGGACAGCAAGAGACCCAGTACTTC.